The rows below give T cell receptor beta chains drawn from one sample of a study of blood T cell repertoires in COVID-19. Only in-frame clones appear in the TCRdb table, and some are missing; sequencing was by immunoSEQ multiplex PCR. This table has some 260,000 clones, approximately 79% appearing once. Material for sequencing was peripheral blood. Every receptor here comes from a middle-aged woman with active or convalescent COVID-19. CDR3s include the opening cysteine and the closing phenylalanine or tryptophan. D genes are given only for firm matches. Rows give clone size only sometimes, using once, few, many, or a class for an expanded clone.

j_gene	abundance	v_gene	d_gene	CDR3nt	CDR3aa
TRBJ1-2	-	TRBV5-4	-	TGTGCCAGCACCCCGGCCGGGAGTGGCTATGGCTACACCTTC	CASTPAGSGYGYTF
TRBJ2-5	-	TRBV10-3	-	TGTGCCATCAGTGTGGCGGCCCAAGAGACCCAGTACTTC	CAISVAAQETQYF
TRBJ1-6	-	TRBV19	-	TGTGCCAGTAGTATGGACGGGAGCTCCTATAATTCACCCCTCCACTTT	CASSMDGSSYNSPLHF
TRBJ1-2	-	TRBV5-5	-	TGTGCCAGCAGCTTGGCCCTAGGCTATGGCTACACCTTC	CASSLALGYGYTF
TRBJ1-1	-	TRBV19	-	TGTGCCAGTAGTATGCGGGGGCTATCCCCTAGGATAGGTGAAGCTTTCTTT	CASSMRGLSPRIGEAFF
TRBJ2-4	few	TRBV5-6	-	TGTGCCAGCAGCTTGGGTGCGGCTTTTGACATTCAGTACTTC	CASSLGAAFDIQYF
TRBJ1-2	once	TRBV7-8	TRBD1	TGTGCCAGCAGCTACCGGACAGGCGGGGATTATGGCTACACCTTC	CASSYRTGGDYGYTF
TRBJ2-5	-	TRBV3-1/TRBV3-2	-	TGTGCCAGCAGCCAAGTCTCCCGGGACTACCAAGAGACCCAGTACTTC	CASSQVSRDYQETQYF
TRBJ2-1	-	TRBV27	TRBD2	TGTGCCAGCAGTTCCCTCTTTAGCGGGGGTTCTAAGTCCTACAATGAGCAGTTCTTC	CASSSLFSGGSKSYNEQFF
TRBJ1-2	-	TRBV6-1	-	TGTGCCAGCAGTGTCGGTTCCCTTCGGCAGGGTAACTATGGCTACACCTTC	CASSVGSLRQGNYGYTF
TRBJ1-1	-	TRBV5-1	-	TGCGCCAGCAGCTTGCTACAGGGTAGGAACACTGAAGCTTTCTTT	CASSLLQGRNTEAFF
TRBJ1-5	-	TRBV2	-	TGTGCCAGCAGTGAAGCGCGGGGGGCTGGGCAGCCCCAGCATTTT	CASSEARGAGQPQHF
TRBJ1-2	-	TRBV3-1/TRBV3-2	-	TGTGCCAGCAGCCAAGAGGTAACAAGGACGGGAGGCTACACCTTC	CASSQEVTRTGGYTF
TRBJ1-2	-	TRBV27	TRBD1	TGTGCCAGCAGTTCAGGACAGGGGTTGGGAGGCTACACCTTC	CASSSGQGLGGYTF
TRBJ2-2	-	TRBV10-3	TRBD1	TGTGCCATCTCATTGGGAAGACAGGGGGCGGGCACCGGGGAGCTGTTTTTT	CAISLGRQGAGTGELFF
TRBJ1-3	-	TRBV19	-	TGTGCCAGTACGACAGGATACTCTGGAAACACCATATATTTT	CASTTGYSGNTIYF
TRBJ2-3	-	TRBV10-3	-	TGTGCCATCAACTCAGGGGGGTCAGATACGCAGTATTTT	CAINSGGSDTQYF
TRBJ1-2	-	TRBV11-2	-	TGTGCCAGCAGCTTAGGGGGACAAACTAACTATGGCTACACCTTC	CASSLGGQTNYGYTF
TRBJ2-1	-	TRBV2	-	TGTGCCAGGCAGGGGAGCTCCTACAATGAGCAGTTCTTC	CARQGSSYNEQFF
TRBJ1-4	once	TRBV19	TRBD1	TGTGCCAGTAGGGACAGGGGCGGGAATGAAAAACTGTTTTTT	CASRDRGGNEKLFF
TRBJ2-1	-	TRBV30	-	TGTGCCTGGTCGAAGAGAGACACTGGAGGGAGCAATGAGCAGTTCTTC	CAWSKRDTGGSNEQFF
TRBJ2-5	-	TRBV5-1	-	TGCGCCAGCAGCTCGCACCCGGGGCAAGAGACCCAGTACTTC	CASSSHPGQETQYF
TRBJ1-1	-	TRBV11-1	TRBD1	TGTGCCAGCAGCAAGGACAGGAGCAACACTGAAGCTTTCTTT	CASSKDRSNTEAFF
TRBJ1-1	-	TRBV3-1/TRBV3-2	-	TGTGCCAGCAGCCCCAGGGATAACACTGAAGCTTTCTTT	CASSPRDNTEAFF
TRBJ2-7	-	TRBV2	TRBD2	TGTGCCAGCAGTGAGGTCGAGCTAGCGGGGACCGCCTCCTACGAGCAGTACTTC	CASSEVELAGTASYEQYF
TRBJ1-1	-	TRBV5-1	-	TGCGCCAGCATTGGGGACAAGAACACTGAAGCTTTCTTT	CASIGDKNTEAFF
TRBJ1-1	-	TRBV18	-	TGTGCCAGCTCACCAAATAAGAACACTGAAGCTTTCTTT	CASSPNKNTEAFF
TRBJ2-1	few	TRBV14	-	TGTGCCAGCAGCCAAGTTTCCGGGAAGAATTACAATGAGCAGTTCTTC	CASSQVSGKNYNEQFF
TRBJ1-5	once	TRBV2	-	TGTGCCAGCAGTGAACACGGGAACGCTCATCAGCCCCAGCATTTT	CASSEHGNAHQPQHF
TRBJ1-2	-	TRBV4-1	-	TGCGCCAGCAGGGTCGGCGGCGCTAACTATGGCTACACCTTC	CASRVGGANYGYTF
TRBJ2-1	-	TRBV4-2	TRBD2	TGTGCCAGCAGCCAAGATCTGGCTAGCGGGAAAGGGGATGAGCAGTTCTTC	CASSQDLASGKGDEQFF